This T cell receptor beta chain comes out of a study of HIV-infected patients and healthy controls. The CDR3 is 14 amino acids. Germline-derived CDR1 and CDR2 are SGHTA and FQGNSA. V dropped 1 base and J dropped 2 bases, with 7 bases sitting between them. This clonotype has only a few counts. Each CDR3 protein is one row after TCRdb ran MiXCR on the 5' RACE reads. The sample has around 20,000 distinct CDR3 sequences, roughly a fifth seen once; the top ten hold 33%. The source of this sequence is a human donor in good health. The J gene is TRBJ2-3, the V gene TRBV7-2; D remains ambiguous. Material for sequencing was CD8+ T cells from blood. The CDR3 reads CASSLGSHTDTQYF. As DNA, the CDR3 is TGTGCCAGCAGCTTAGGGAGTCACACAGATACGCAGTATTTT.